This T cell receptor (beta chain) was observed in a study of CD8 T cells in ankylosing spondylitis. Findings of the study overall: There was reportedly significant enrichment of clones that were disease-linked in matched ankylosing spondylitis synovial fluid. Earlier authors reported some of these motif variants in reactive arthritis synovial fluid and blood. A TCR beta motif of several highly homologous variants appeared characteristic of ankylosing spondylitis blood. Relatively rare in peripheral blood, disease-linked clones were also CD8+.

The germline V gene has CDR1 KGHDR and CDR2 SFDVKD. CDR3 length: 11 residues. Trimming removed 8 bases at V and 7 bases at J, with 5 bases between. In making TCR beta libraries, quantitative 5'-RACE with molecular barcodes was used. MiXCR, applied by TCRdb to the 5' RACE reads, yields one record per CDR3 protein. The profile shows about 220,000 distinct CDR3 sequences, approximately 16% of them singletons. This clonotype turned up a few times. Its antigen is unknown. J is TRBJ1-6 and V is TRBV24-1, with unresolved D. Source material: blood, either unsorted or a sorted T cell fraction (not recorded which). This receptor was identified in a male donor with ankylosing spondylitis. CDR3 sequence reads: CATNGNSPLHF. DNA of the CDR3: TGTGCCACCAATGGAAATTCACCCCTCCACTTT.